These 21 T cell receptor beta chains came from one sample sequenced in a study of control samples from healthy donors and cancer patients. Measured with immunoSEQ multiplex PCR; TCRdb has only the in-frame clones, and not every one. The top ten clones hold more than 1.3% of a sample with about 180,000 clones, about 92% of them seen once. The sample taken for sequencing was blood. These receptors were obtained from a young man in good health.

The chain has TRBV3-1 (or the pseudogene TRBV3-2) and TRBJ2-2, with 8 bases identical to TRBD1. The CDR3 is 14 residues long. V shed 4 bases, J shed 6 bases, and the junction held 4 bases outside the gene matches. The V gene's germline CDR1 is LGHDT and CDR2 YNNKEL (reference sequence). This chain's CDR3 is CASSLGQGAGELFF. The CDR3 DNA follows: TGTGCCAGCAGCCTAGGACAGGGTGCCGGGGAGCTGTTTTTT.

The CDR3 here is CASSIERTGFYNEQFF. The CDR3 nucleotides are TGTGCCAGTAGTATAGAAAGGACGGGGTTTTACAATGAGCAGTTCTTC. The chain has TRBV19 and TRBJ2-1, with TRBD2 as a possible D gene (5 bases). The V end lost 0 bases, the J end lost 4 bases, and 13 bases lay between the germline ends. The CDR3 loop spans 16 amino acids. Germline values: CDR1 LNHDA, CDR2 SQIVND (reference sequence).

The J gene is TRBJ1-4, the V gene TRBV5-1; 9 bases match TRBD1. CDR3 size: 14 residues. The junction had 5 bases not matched to a gene; V was cut back by 3 bases and J by 8 bases. The germline CDR1 and CDR2 sequences are SGHRS and YFSETQ. The CDR3 loop reads CASSSGTGREKLFF. CDR3 coding DNA: TGCGCCAGCAGCTCCGGGACAGGGAGGGAAAAACTGTTTTTT.

This sequence joins TRBV2 and TRBJ2-7; the D is unclear. Trimming removed 7 bases from V and 5 bases from J, with 18 bases in between. This CDR3 is 14 amino acids long. Germline loops: CDR1 SNHLY, CDR2 FYNNEI. This CDR3 reads CASMIEVLSHEQYF. The CDR3, as DNA: TGTGCCAGCATGATTGAGGTTTTGTCCCACGAGCAGTACTTC.

The chain is built from TRBV5-6 and TRBJ1-1; D is possibly TRBD1 (5 bases). CDR3 length equals 15 residues. With 2 bases removed from V and 4 bases from J, the gap between germline ends came to 15 bases. The V gene's germline CDR1 is SGHDT and CDR2 YYEEEE. CDR3 coding DNA: TGTGCCAGCAGCTTAGGGGAAGTTCTTAGCACTGAAGCTTTCTTT. Translated: CASSLGEVLSTEAFF.

The chain is built from TRBV9 and TRBJ1-5; possible D gene TRBD1, 5 bases. CDR3 length: 18 amino acids. Germline V CDR1 and CDR2: SGDLS, YYNGEE. V was pared by 4 bases and J by 1 base, with 21 bases between. DNA for the CDR3: TGTGCCAGCAGCCCCAGAGGGCCAGGGAAAAAAAGCAATCAGCCCCAGCATTTT. Its translation: CASSPRGPGKKSNQPQHF.

The J gene is TRBJ2-3, the V gene TRBV4-3, with D tentatively TRBD2 (7 bases). The V and J ends lost 0 bases and 1 base respectively, with 11 bases between them. This CDR3 is 16 amino acids long. Germline CDR1 LGHNA, CDR2 YSLEER. This CDR3 reads CASSQDDGGRTDTQYF. The CDR3 DNA follows: TGCGCCAGCAGCCAAGATGACGGGGGGCGCACAGATACGCAGTATTTT.

V gene TRBV19 combines with J gene TRBJ2-2; 8 nucleotides line up with TRBD1. From germline, CDR1 is LNHDA and CDR2 SQIVND (reference sequence). V lost 10 bases and J lost 4; bases outside the gene matches: 5. CDR3 length equals 13 residues. CDR3 bases: TGTGCCACCGGACAGGGTTCCACCGGGGAGCTGTTTTTT. It yields the protein CATGQGSTGELFF.

The J gene is TRBJ2-1, the V gene TRBV30; 12 bases align to TRBD2. The CDR3 consists of 15 residues. V lost 5 bases, J lost 6 bases, and 8 bases stayed unmatched. Germline CDR1 reads GTSNPN; CDR2 reads SVGIG (reference sequence). The CDR3: CAWSPGLAGLNEQFF. In DNA, the CDR3 is TGTGCCTGGTCCCCGGGACTAGCGGGCCTCAATGAGCAGTTCTTC.

This chain links TRBV10-1 with TRBJ2-2; D gene ambiguous. V shed 0 bases and J shed 2 bases, with 10 bases lying between them. The CDR3 sequence is 16 residues long. Germline CDR1 and CDR2: WNHNN and SYGVQD (reference sequence). The CDR3 DNA reads as TGCGCCAGCAGTGAGTCGGGCCTCACAAACACCGGGGAGCTGTTTTTT. Protein sequence: CASSESGLTNTGELFF.

The chain recombines TRBV4-2 with TRBJ2-1, with TRBD2 matching over 9 bases. The ends lost 5 bases at V and 8 bases at J; junction bases unmatched: 10. The germline gives CDR1 LGHNA, CDR2 YNFKEQ. The CDR3 covers 15 residues. The CDR3 coding sequence is TGTGCCAGCAGCAAAAAAGCGGGGGGTTCTGATGAGCAGTTCTTC. Translation: CASSKKAGGSDEQFF.

V gene TRBV18 combines with J gene TRBJ1-1; unclear D gene. Trimming cost V 8 bases and J 2 bases, with 12 bases left between them. Per germline, CDR1 KGHSH and CDR2 LQKENI. This CDR3 is 13 amino acids long. The CDR3 DNA reads as TGTGCCAGCCAGAAGGACGGTAACACTGAAGCTTTCTTT. Amino acids: CASQKDGNTEAFF. Based on the CDR3 plus reference TRBV18 and TRBJ1-1, the full variable domain is NAGVMQNPRHLVRRRGQEARLRCSPMKGHSHVYWYRQLPEEGLKFMVYLQKENIIDESGMPKERFSAEFPKEGPSILRIQQVVRGDSAAYFCASQKDGNTEAFFGQGTRLTVV.

J is TRBJ1-2 and V is TRBV5-6; unclear D gene. CDR3 length: 14 residues. Germline V CDR1 and CDR2: SGHDT, YYEEEE. Trimming stripped 4 bases from V and 3 bases from J, with 13 bases between. CDR3 residues: CASSAERRDYGYTF. The CDR3, as DNA: TGTGCCAGCAGCGCGGAAAGGAGGGACTATGGCTACACCTTC.

The chain is built from TRBV2 and TRBJ1-1; no clear D. Germline CDR1 reads SNHLY; CDR2 reads FYNNEI. V was shortened by 2 bases and J by 5 bases, with 12 bases between the two germline ends. CDR3 length: 14 residues. The CDR3: CASSEFSTGTEAFF. CDR3 in DNA: TGTGCCAGCAGTGAATTCTCGACGGGGACTGAAGCTTTCTTT.

This chain links TRBV7-3 with TRBJ2-1; 11 nucleotides agree with TRBD2. This CDR3 has 16 residues. CDR1 SGHTA and CDR2 FQGTGA come from the germline V gene. Losses at the gene ends were 4 bases for V and 1 base for J; bases not matched to a gene: 3. The DNA for the CDR3 is TGTGCCAGCAGCTCGGGACTAGCGGTTTCCTACAATGAGCAGTTCTTC. Residues: CASSSGLAVSYNEQFF.

The chain employs TRBV19 and TRBJ1-1, with D unresolved. The CDR3 totals 13 residues. Looked up from germline, CDR1 is LNHDA and CDR2 is SQIVND (reference sequence). Trimming shortened V by 6 bases and J by 4 bases, and 12 bases separated the two germline ends. As DNA, the CDR3 is TGTGCCAGTAGCAAGGAGTCCCCCACTGAAGCTTTCTTT. Its translation: CASSKESPTEAFF.

This sequence joins TRBV7-6 and TRBJ1-3; TRBD1 might be the D (5 bases). The CDR3 has 16 amino acids. V was clipped by 5 bases and J by 0 bases, with 14 bases between them. Germline V CDR1 and CDR2: SGHVS, FNYEAQ. CDR3 sequence: CASSEGVRNSGNTIYF. In DNA, the CDR3 is TGTGCCAGCAGCGAAGGGGTCCGTAACTCTGGAAACACCATATATTTT.

This clone turned up a few times. The rearrangement links TRBV13 to TRBJ2-3, with 11 bases fitting TRBD2. Germline-derived CDR1 and CDR2 are PRHDT and FYEKMQ (reference sequence). V trimming: 5 bases; J trimming: 3 bases; junction bases outside the gene matches: 13. There are 18 residues in the CDR3. This chain's CDR3 is CASSPRLAGSPQTDTQYF. The CDR3 coding sequence is TGTGCCAGCAGCCCCAGACTAGCGGGGTCCCCCCAGACAGATACGCAGTATTTT.

The chain carries TRBV6-5 and TRBJ2-1; 14 positions match TRBD2. Germline lookup yields CDR1 MNHEY and CDR2 SVGAGI. V shed 7 bases, J shed 7 bases, and the junction held 3 bases outside the gene matches. The CDR3 sequence is 14 residues long. CDR3 in DNA: TGTGCCAGCATTGGGACTAGCGGGAGAAATGAGCAGTTCTTC. Translating gives CASIGTSGRNEQFF.

V and J are TRBV19 and TRBJ1-2; 9 bases match TRBD1. The CDR3 has 12 residues. Germline CDR1 and CDR2: LNHDA and SQIVND (reference sequence). J gave up 6 bases and V 9 bases, and 5 bases lay outside the gene matches. The CDR3, as DNA: TGTGCCAGCGGACAGGGGTATAATGGCTACACCTTC. It translates to CASGQGYNGYTF.

V gene TRBV6-5 combines with J gene TRBJ2-1; TRBD2 agrees at 7 bases. Germline CDR1 and CDR2: MNHEY and SVGAGI. The CDR3 covers 13 residues. V was pared by 3 bases and J by 10 bases, with 6 bases of the junction left unmatched. CDR3 DNA: TGTGCCAGCAGTTATGGGCCCGGGGGGGAGCAGTTCTTC. Encoded protein: CASSYGPGGEQFF.